These 19 T cell receptor beta chains share one sample of origin, sequenced in a study of vaccination and CD4 T cells after COVID-19. Treatment meaning: roughly 10-day PBMC culture with coronavirus spike peptide pools or control peptides (ViraFEST assay). No antigen is known for these receptors. Once obtained from cultured CD4+ T cells, the DNA was sequenced using the Oncomine TCR Beta short-read assay. From the PCR reads, TCRdb called clonotypes with MiXCR, one entry per CDR3 protein. The sample holds thousands of distinct CDR3 sequences, about four fifths seen once. The sequenced sample was CD4+ T cells from blood, cultured in vitro. The source of these receptors is a human donor who had recovered from COVID-19.

The chain is built from TRBV5-3 and TRBJ1-5; no firm D call. TRBV5-3 is recorded as an ORF, its role being uncertain. Trimming shortened V by 0 bases and J by 2 bases, and 9 bases separated the two germline ends. The CDR3 sequence is 15 residues long. The CDR3 reads CARSLEGYGNQPQHF. The CDR3 DNA sequence: TGTGCCAGAAGCTTGGAGGGTTACGGCAATCAGCCCCAGCATTTT.

The chain recombines TRBV2 with TRBJ1-2; D perhaps matches TRBD1 (5 bases). This CDR3 region has 13 residues. Germline CDR1 is SNHLY and CDR2 is FYNNEI. Trimming stripped 4 bases from V and 2 bases from J, with 8 bases between. In DNA form, the CDR3 reads TGTGCCAGCAGTGGGGACGGAAACTATGGCTACACCTTC. Amino acid sequence: CASSGDGNYGYTF.

This chain uses TRBV10-1 with TRBJ2-5; 8 bases agree with TRBD2. Per the germline V gene, CDR1 is WNHNN and CDR2 is SYGVQD (reference sequence). The CDR3 is 15 amino acids. The ends lost 8 bases at V and 1 base at J; junction bases unmatched: 9. CDR3 in DNA: TGCGCCAGCGCCCCGGGCGGGGGGTTCCAAGAGACCCAGTACTTC. It codes for CASAPGGGFQETQYF.

The chain carries TRBV19 and TRBJ2-5; D unclear. V was trimmed by 6 bases and J by 9 bases, leaving 17 bases between them. The CDR3 covers 13 residues. From germline, CDR1 is LNHDA and CDR2 SQIVND (reference sequence). CDR3 sequence (DNA): TGTGCCAGTAGGGAACAAGGGCAGACGCCCCAGTACTTC. The encoded protein is CASREQGQTPQYF.

J is TRBJ1-1 and V is TRBV2, with unresolved D. Germline values: CDR1 SNHLY, CDR2 FYNNEI. The CDR3 is 17 residues long. Trimming removed 3 bases at V and 3 bases at J, with 20 bases between. CDR3 residues: CASSDRQARLGHTEAFF. The CDR3 DNA is TGTGCCAGCAGTGATCGGCAGGCCCGTCTCGGGCACACTGAAGCTTTCTTT.

V is TRBV20-1 and J is TRBJ1-1; 7 positions agree with TRBD1. This CDR3 has 14 amino acids. Germline V gives CDR1 DFQATT, CDR2 SNEGSKA (reference sequence). Trimming cost V 1 base and J 2 bases; bases outside gene matches: 4. The CDR3 spells CSARAGTANTEAFF. The CDR3 bases are TGCAGTGCTAGAGCAGGGACAGCAAACACTGAAGCTTTCTTT.

The rearrangement links TRBV20-1 to TRBJ2-3; maybe TRBD2 (5 bases). V was trimmed by 8 bases and J by 2 bases, leaving 23 bases between them. CDR3 size: 16 residues. The germline V gene encodes CDR1 DFQATT and CDR2 SNEGSKA (reference sequence). The CDR3 reads CSPRGRHRLNTDTQYF. Here the CDR3 DNA reads TGCAGTCCACGAGGACGACACCGACTAAACACAGATACGCAGTATTTT.

This clonotype was observed a single time. The chain combines TRBV6-2 or TRBV6-3 with TRBJ2-5, with TRBD2 as a possible D gene (5 bases). Trimming removed 4 bases at V and 3 bases at J, with 15 bases between. The CDR3 totals 15 residues. Germline V CDR1 and CDR2: MNHEY, SVGEGT. Here the CDR3 reads CASSSWVKEEETQYF. The CDR3, as DNA: TGTGCCAGCAGTTCTTGGGTGAAGGAGGAAGAGACCCAGTACTTC.

The chain combines TRBV4-1 with TRBJ2-3; 8 nucleotides match TRBD1. V lost 5 bases to trimming and J lost 11 bases; unmatched junction nucleotides: 9. Germline lookup yields CDR1 MGHRA and CDR2 YSYEKL. This CDR3 has 13 amino acids. In DNA, the CDR3 is TGCGCCAGCAGCTCCCAACCCGGGACAGGGCAGTATTTT. This encodes CASSSQPGTGQYF.

V usage is TRBV6-1 and J usage is TRBJ2-7; TRBD1 matches at 8 bases. After removal of 6 bases from V and 3 bases from J, the junction contained 7 bases not matched to a gene. Germline values: CDR1 MNHNS, CDR2 SASEGT. This CDR3 comprises 14 residues. CDR3 coding DNA: TGTGCCAGCAGCCAAGGACAGGGACACTACGAGCAGTACTTC. The encoded protein is CASSQGQGHYEQYF.

This clonotype appeared a few times. The J gene is TRBJ1-5, the V gene TRBV2, with D unclear. Per the germline V gene, CDR1 is SNHLY and CDR2 is FYNNEI. The V gene lost 3 bases and the J gene lost 0 bases, with 12 bases spanning the gap. This CDR3 region has 16 residues. CDR3 amino acids: CASSDSSGYSNQPQHF. CDR3 coding DNA: TGTGCCAGCAGTGACAGTTCCGGATATAGCAATCAGCCCCAGCATTTT. Together with reference TRBV2 and TRBJ1-5, the CDR3 gives the full variable domain: EPEVTQTPSHQVTQMGQEVILRCVPISNHLYFYWYRQILGQKVEFLVSFYNNEISEKSEIFDDQFSVERPDGSNFTLKIRSTKLEDSAMYFCASSDSSGYSNQPQHFGDGTRLSIL.

The chain employs TRBV19 and TRBJ2-7; the match to TRBD1 covers 8 bases. This CDR3 spans 13 amino acids. CDR1 and CDR2 from the germline V gene are LNHDA and SQIVND (reference sequence). V lost 5 bases and J lost 6; bases outside the gene matches: 6. DNA for the CDR3: TGTGCCAGTAGTCCCCAGACAGGGGTCGAGCAGTACTTC. This encodes CASSPQTGVEQYF. Full variable domain (missing parts from reference TRBV19 and TRBJ2-7): DGGITQSPKYLFRKEGQNVTLSCEQNLNHDAMYWYRQDPGQGLRLIYYSQIVNDFQKGDIAEGYSVSREKKESFPLTVTSAQKNPTAFYLCASSPQTGVEQYFGPGTRLTVT.

The sample holds one count of this clonotype. In DNA form, the CDR3 reads TGTGCCAGTAGTAATGCGGGGGTCTACGAGCAGTACTTC. Its protein is CASSNAGVYEQYF. The chain couples TRBV19 to TRBJ2-7, with 7 bases identical to TRBD2. Germline assignment: CDR1 LNHDA and CDR2 SQIVND (reference sequence). The CDR3 runs 13 residues. V lost 4 bases, J lost 3 bases, and 3 bases stayed unmatched.

CDR3 DNA sequence: TGTGCCACCAAGGATAGCGGGAGGGGGAACACCGGGGAGCTGTTTTTT. Encoded protein: CATKDSGRGNTGELFF. V and J are TRBV24-1 and TRBJ2-2; 11 nucleotides match TRBD2. Looked up from germline, CDR1 is KGHDR and CDR2 is SFDVKD. The CDR3 runs 16 residues. The J segment lost 1 base and the V segment lost 8 bases, leaving 5 bases of the junction unmatched.

J is TRBJ2-5 and V is TRBV12-3 or TRBV12-4; TRBD2 aligns across 8 bases. The CDR3 consists of 16 residues. V was clipped by 6 bases and J by 4 bases; unmatched bases: 13. CDR3 residues: CASSRGTSGVGETQYF. The CDR3 DNA is TGTGCCAGCAGCCGCGGGACTAGTGGAGTGGGAGAGACCCAGTACTTC.

The chain has TRBV6-1 and TRBJ2-7; 10 positions agree with TRBD1. CDR3 length: 14 amino acids. V gave up 2 bases and J gave up 3 bases; unmatched junction bases: 1. Germline CDR1 MNHNS, CDR2 SASEGT. CDR3: CASSEWDRGYEQYF. The DNA of the CDR3 is TGTGCCAGCAGTGAATGGGACAGGGGCTACGAGCAGTACTTC.

The chain uses TRBV2 and TRBJ1-1; 8 bases map to TRBD1. CDR1 is SNHLY and CDR2 is FYNNEI in the germline V gene. The CDR3 totals 15 residues. Trimming at V came to 6 bases and at J to 6 bases, leaving 12 bases not matched to a gene. The CDR3 sequence: CASSLETGALPEAFF. The CDR3 coding sequence is TGTGCCAGCAGCCTCGAGACAGGGGCCCTCCCTGAAGCTTTCTTT.

The chain has TRBV28 and TRBJ2-3, with D perhaps matching TRBD2 (5 bases). From germline, CDR1 is MDHEN and CDR2 SYDVKM. CDR3 length: 15 residues. V was pared by 6 bases and J by 0 bases, with 13 bases between. CDR3 amino acids: CASRPTDFSTDTQYF. The DNA of the CDR3 is TGTGCCAGCAGGCCTACGGACTTTAGCACAGATACGCAGTATTTT.

The chain links TRBV2 to TRBJ1-6, with TRBD1 matching 7 bases. CDR1 SNHLY and CDR2 FYNNEI come from the germline V gene. This CDR3 is 14 amino acids long. Trimming cost V 6 bases and J 7 bases; bases outside gene matches: 6. Written as DNA, the CDR3 is TGTGCCAGCAGGGAGAGACAGGGAAATTCACCCCTCCACTTT. Its translation: CASRERQGNSPLHF.